The entry that follows covers one T cell receptor beta chain sequence. What it binds is not known. TCRdb re-derived calls from the reads in MiXCR, one entry per CDR3 protein. The data show more than 60,000 distinct CDR3 sequences, 45% to 50% seen once. There are 16 residues in the CDR3. The V end was cut by 1 base, the J end by 5 bases, with 14 bases between. Germline V CDR1 and CDR2: MNHEY, SMNVEV (reference sequence). These data belong to a study of type 1 regulatory T cells. Overall study context: T-allo10 is an in vitro-generated, Tr1-enriched CD4 T cell product specific for alloantigen. Study-level findings and limits: Type 1 regulatory T cells had a more restricted TCR repertoire than non-type 1 regulatory T cells.

This chain links TRBV27 with TRBJ2-2; D assignment may be TRBD1 or TRBD2 (6 bases each). The source of this sequence is a human donor in good health. Sequenced sample: cultured non-Tr1 T cells, either the whole culture or a sorted T cell fraction (not recorded which). The CDR3 bases are TGTGCCAGCAGTTTATATCCGAAGGGGGGAACCGGGGAGCTGTTTTTT. Translation: CASSLYPKGGTGELFF.